Following are 26 T cell receptor beta chains from one sample sequenced in a study of T cell repertoires in cytomegalovirus infection. TCRdb reanalysed the reads using MiXCR and keeps one entry per CDR3 protein. The sample holds about 830,000 distinct CDR3 sequences, 30% to 35% seen once. These receptors have no identified antigens. The sample in question was cultured CD8+ T cells from PBMCs, obtained from culture after CMV antigen stimulation. The receptors originated from a human donor in good health (CMV status not recorded). Some clones in this sample may be carry-over from other donors' samples.

This chain joins TRBV19 and TRBJ1-1, with D uncertain. There are 15 residues in the CDR3. Germline lookup yields CDR1 LNHDA and CDR2 SQIVND (reference sequence). V dropped 3 bases and J dropped 4 bases, with 15 bases sitting between them. CDR3: CASSILYGSGTEAFF. The CDR3 coding sequence is TGTGCCAGTAGTATTCTATATGGTTCGGGCACTGAAGCTTTCTTT.

This clonotype was found many times. V gene TRBV7-2 combines with J gene TRBJ2-6, with D tentatively TRBD1 (6 bases). Germline loops: CDR1 SGHTA, CDR2 FQGNSA. This CDR3 has 18 residues. Trimming left V 1 base short and J 3 bases short, with 16 bases between. The CDR3: CASSLEDSLFGGANVLTF. The CDR3 DNA reads as TGTGCCAGCAGCTTAGAGGACAGTCTCTTTGGTGGGGCCAACGTCCTGACTTTC.

This clonotype appeared many times. The V gene is TRBV7-6, the J gene TRBJ2-5; TRBD2 aligns across 7 bases. The germline V gene encodes CDR1 SGHVS and CDR2 FNYEAQ. There are 16 residues in the CDR3. Trimming cost V 5 bases and J 2 bases; bases outside gene matches: 11. Here the CDR3 DNA reads TGTGCCAGCAGCCTCCCGGGGAGCGGGGTTCAAGAGACCCAGTACTTC. It is translated as CASSLPGSGVQETQYF.

This clonotype was found a few times. The J gene is TRBJ2-7, the V gene TRBV19; D tentatively fits TRBD1 or TRBD2 (5 bases each). Trimming cost V 8 bases and J 5 bases, with 22 bases left between them. Germline V CDR1 and CDR2: LNHDA, SQIVND (reference sequence). The CDR3 is 15 residues long. The CDR3 protein is CASSLTGTAVDEQYF. DNA of the CDR3: TGTGCCAGTTCGCTTACCGGGACCGCCGTGGACGAGCAGTACTTC.

To note about this clonotype: The junction and the germline gene differ at one end; a read error may be behind it. The chain recombines TRBV27 with TRBJ1-5; D ambiguous. Germline V gene lookup returns CDR1 MNHEY and CDR2 SMNVEV (reference sequence). The CDR3 is made up of 13 amino acids. DNA for the CDR3: TGTGCCAGCAGTTACTATAGCACTCAGCCCCAGCATTTT. It is translated as CASSYYSTQPQHF.

The genes are TRBV13 and TRBJ1-1; TRBD1 agrees at 7 bases. This CDR3 is built from 12 residues. The V and J ends lost 6 bases and 6 bases, in that order; junction bases with no gene match: 4. The germline gives CDR1 PRHDT, CDR2 FYEKMQ (reference sequence). The CDR3, as DNA: TGTGCCAGCAGGAGGGGGCGGGCTGAAGCTTTCTTT. Its translation: CASRRGRAEAFF. Drawing the rest from reference TRBV13 and TRBJ1-1, the complete variable domain is AAGVIQSPRHLIKEKRETATLKCYPIPRHDTVYWYQQGPGQDPQFLISFYEKMQSDKGSIPDRFSAQQFSDYHSELNMSSLELGDSALYFCASRRGRAEAFFGQGTRLTVV.

This clonotype was recorded a few times. The chain uses TRBV12-3 or TRBV12-4 and TRBJ2-1; D may be TRBD1 (7 bases). This CDR3 spans 16 amino acids. V was pared by 1 base and J by 8 bases, with 18 bases between. CDR3 loop: CASSLEFRGDLDEQFF. CDR3 DNA sequence: TGTGCCAGCAGTTTAGAATTCAGGGGGGATTTGGATGAGCAGTTCTTC.

This clonotype came up a few times. This chain connects TRBV10-2 to TRBJ2-5; D remains ambiguous. Germline CDR1 is WSHSY and CDR2 is SAAADI. This CDR3 spans 15 amino acids. Trimming pared 0 bases from V and 2 bases from J, leaving 10 bases between. CDR3 DNA sequence: TGCGCCAGCAGTGAGTCGCCGACTGAACAAGAGACCCAGTACTTC. Translating gives CASSESPTEQETQYF.

This clonotype was found a few times. The gene calls are TRBV7-9 and TRBJ1-2, with TRBD1 matching over 8 bases. Trimming took 0 bases from V and 0 from J; bases not matched to a gene: 3. CDR1 and CDR2 (germline): SEHNR, FQNEAQ (reference sequence). The CDR3 spans 16 residues. The CDR3 DNA sequence: TGTGCCAGCAGCTTAGCGGGACAGGAACCTAACTATGGCTACACCTTC. This sequence encodes CASSLAGQEPNYGYTF.

The V call is TRBV20-1, the J call TRBJ2-5; TRBD2 might be the D (5 bases). This CDR3 region has 15 residues. Trimming left V 5 bases short and J 1 base short, with 17 bases between. The germline V gene has CDR1 DFQATT and CDR2 SNEGSKA (reference sequence). The CDR3 loop is CSARPFDGVQETQYF. For the CDR3, the DNA is TGCAGTGCTCGCCCTTTTGACGGGGTCCAAGAGACCCAGTACTTC.

The genes are TRBV6-5 and TRBJ2-1, with 8 nucleotides matching TRBD2. J lost 10 bases, V lost 0 bases, and 8 bases had no gene match. The CDR3 covers 15 residues. Germline V gene sequence: CDR1 MNHEY, CDR2 SVGAGI. The CDR3 here is CASSYSGAGGGEQFF. CDR3 in DNA: TGTGCCAGCAGTTACTCCGGGGCGGGGGGAGGAGAGCAGTTCTTC.

The CDR3 nucleotides are TGCAGCGTACGACAGGGCGAAAACTATGGCTACACCTTC. It specifies CSVRQGENYGYTF. The chain has TRBV29-1 and TRBJ1-2; 7 bases match TRBD1. V dropped 6 bases and J dropped 2; count of bases not matched to a gene: 6. The CDR3 loop spans 13 amino acids. Germline assignment: CDR1 SQVTM and CDR2 ANQGSEA.

This clonotype turned up a few times. V gene TRBV6-6 combines with J gene TRBJ1-5; D is perhaps TRBD1 (5 bases). Germline CDR1 reads MNHNY; CDR2 reads SVGAGI (reference sequence). The CDR3 is made up of 15 amino acids. V dropped 5 bases and J dropped 3 bases, with 14 bases sitting between them. The chain's CDR3 is CASSSREDHNQPQHF. CDR3 in DNA: TGTGCCAGCAGTAGCAGGGAGGACCACAATCAGCCCCAGCATTTT.

This clonotype was found a few times. The chain uses TRBV6-5 and TRBJ1-2; D is ambiguous. The germline CDR1 and CDR2 sequences are MNHEY and SVGAGI. The CDR3 has 12 residues. Trimming removed 4 bases at V and 8 bases at J, with 11 bases between. The DNA of the CDR3 is TGTGCCAGCAGTTCCCATATCGGGGGCTACACCTTC. Translated: CASSSHIGGYTF.

This clonotype was counted many times. J is TRBJ2-2 and V is TRBV7-2; TRBD2 aligns across 8 bases. Germline trimming cut 1 base from V and 3 bases from J; bases unmatched to any gene: 1. The CDR3 contains 15 residues. Germline CDR1 and CDR2: SGHTA and FQGNSA. The CDR3 sequence is CASSLGRGDTGELFF. The DNA for the CDR3 is TGTGCCAGCAGCTTAGGGCGGGGGGACACCGGGGAGCTGTTTTTT.

This clonotype was counted a few times. The chain joins TRBV15 to TRBJ2-7, with D maybe TRBD1 (5 bases). CDR3 length equals 16 residues. V was clipped by 2 bases and J by 3 bases, with 17 bases between them. Looked up from germline, CDR1 is LNHNV and CDR2 is YYDKDF (reference sequence). The CDR3 loop is CATSRPNRRTNYEQYV. CDR3 nucleotides: TGTGCCACCAGCAGACCGAACAGGCGAACAAACTACGAGCAGTACGTC.

Only a few counts were recorded for this clonotype. This rearrangement joins TRBV27 to TRBJ2-3, with D possibly TRBD2 on 5 matching bases. This CDR3 spans 15 amino acids. Trimming stripped 3 bases from V and 2 bases from J, with 12 bases between. Per germline, CDR1 MNHEY and CDR2 SMNVEV (reference sequence). In nucleotides, the CDR3 is TGTGCCAGCAGTTTGATAAAGGGAGCCACAGATACGCAGTATTTT. Amino acids: CASSLIKGATDTQYF.

In this sample, this clonotype turned up a few times. This rearrangement joins TRBV7-9 to TRBJ1-2; 9 nucleotides agree with TRBD1. V dropped 4 bases and J dropped 6; count of bases not matched to a gene: 18. Germline values: CDR1 SEHNR, CDR2 FQNEAQ (reference sequence). The CDR3 loop spans 18 amino acids. CDR3 in DNA: TGTGCCAGCAGCTCAACGAATCAACTCCGGACAGGGGTGGATGGCTACACCTTC. Amino acid sequence: CASSSTNQLRTGVDGYTF.

A word on this clonotype: A much larger clone lies one base from this, so it may be a read error. The chain combines TRBV7-6 with TRBJ1-4; perhaps TRBD1 as D (5 bases). The CDR3 is 17 amino acids. Trimming removed 1 base from V and 10 bases from J, with 22 bases in between. Germline CDR1 is SGHVS and CDR2 is FNYEAQ. CDR3 bases: TGTGCCAGCAGCTTAGGTGACAGACAGCAACCCTGGGGAAAACTGTTTTTT. Translated, it gives CASSLGDRQQPWGKLFF.

This clonotype has more than one count but fewer than ten. The chain employs TRBV12-3 or TRBV12-4 and TRBJ2-7, with no clear D. The CDR3 spans 13 residues. In DNA form, the CDR3 reads TGTGCCAGCAGTTTAAGAGGCGAATACGAGCAGTACGTT. Translating it yields CASSLRGEYEQYV.

The chain couples TRBV4-1 to TRBJ2-1, with unresolved D. This CDR3 region has 12 residues. Germline loops: CDR1 MGHRA, CDR2 YSYEKL. V was shortened by 0 bases and J by 15 bases, with 12 bases between the two germline ends. The CDR3 DNA reads as TGCGCCAGCAGCCAAGAAAATGGTAGGCCGTTCTTC. It codes for CASSQENGRPFF.

The genes are TRBV7-4 and TRBJ2-2; D is possibly TRBD1 or TRBD2 (5 bases each). This CDR3 is built from 15 residues. Between the trimmed V and J ends, which lost 4 bases and 5 bases, there was a span of 14 bases. Germline V gene data show CDR1 as SGHVT and CDR2 as SQSDAQ. The CDR3 nucleotides are TGTGCCAGCAGCTCCCCGGGACCCGGAACCGGGGAGCTGTTTTTT. Its translation is CASSSPGPGTGELFF.

There are a few counts of this clonotype. The chain carries TRBV2 and TRBJ2-3, with D tentatively TRBD2 (7 bases). This CDR3 region has 15 residues. V was clipped by 6 bases and J by 4 bases, with 17 bases between them. Germline V gives CDR1 SNHLY, CDR2 FYNNEI. The CDR3 DNA reads TGTGCCAGCAGAAGAGAGGGGGGGAGAGCAGATACGCAGTATTTT. It codes for CASRREGGRADTQYF.

The chain employs TRBV18 and TRBJ2-1; D ambiguous. The CDR3 has 15 amino acids. The germline CDR1 and CDR2 sequences are KGHSH and LQKENI. V was shortened by 2 bases and J by 4 bases, with 12 bases between the two germline ends. The CDR3 region is CASSPDNSLYNEQFF. In DNA form, the CDR3 reads TGTGCCAGCTCACCAGATAACAGCCTATACAATGAGCAGTTCTTC.

The genes are TRBV13 and TRBJ2-3; TRBD1 matches at 7 bases. Germline trimming cut 5 bases from V and 2 bases from J; bases unmatched to any gene: 10. The germline V gene encodes CDR1 PRHDT and CDR2 FYEKMQ (reference sequence). This CDR3 region has 16 residues. CDR3 region: CASSKPGQQPTDTQYF. The DNA of the CDR3 is TGTGCCAGCAGCAAACCGGGACAGCAGCCCACAGATACGCAGTATTTT. Full variable domain (missing parts from reference TRBV13 and TRBJ2-3): AAGVIQSPRHLIKEKRETATLKCYPIPRHDTVYWYQQGPGQDPQFLISFYEKMQSDKGSIPDRFSAQQFSDYHSELNMSSLELGDSALYFCASSKPGQQPTDTQYFGPGTRLTVL.

The chain's CDR3 is CASSFIQGTEQYV. The CDR3 coding sequence is TGTGCCAGCAGCTTTATACAGGGGACCGAGCAGTACGTC. This rearrangement joins TRBV7-2 to TRBJ2-7; 7 bases match TRBD1. The V gene's germline CDR1 is SGHTA and CDR2 FQGNSA. The CDR3 consists of 13 residues. J lost 6 bases, V lost 3 bases, and 5 bases had no gene match.